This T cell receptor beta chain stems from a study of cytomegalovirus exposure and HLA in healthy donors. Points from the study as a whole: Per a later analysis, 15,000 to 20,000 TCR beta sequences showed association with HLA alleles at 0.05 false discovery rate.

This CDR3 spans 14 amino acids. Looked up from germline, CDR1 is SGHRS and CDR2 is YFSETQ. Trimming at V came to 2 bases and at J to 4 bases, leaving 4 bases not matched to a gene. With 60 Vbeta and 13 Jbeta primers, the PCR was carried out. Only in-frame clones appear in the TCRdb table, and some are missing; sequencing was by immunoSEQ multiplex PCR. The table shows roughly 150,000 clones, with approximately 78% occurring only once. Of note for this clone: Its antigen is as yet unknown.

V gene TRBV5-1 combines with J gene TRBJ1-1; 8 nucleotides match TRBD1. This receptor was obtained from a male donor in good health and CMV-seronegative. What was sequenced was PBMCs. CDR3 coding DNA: TGCGCCAGCAGCTTCAGGGGGCGCGGCACTGAAGCTTTCTTT. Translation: CASSFRGRGTEAFF.